A few counts support the clone carrying this T cell receptor beta chain. About 10 milliliters of peripheral blood were drawn from each donor into EDTA-treated tubes. The extraction recovered at least 6 micrograms of total RNA per sample. Then a second PCR, running roughly 6 to 12 cycles, was carried out with a sample-barcoded 5' primer and a J-beta primer mix. TCRdb itself ran the 5' RACE reads through MiXCR, one entry per CDR3 protein. The data show 1.5 million to 2 million distinct CDR3 sequences, roughly 27% seen once. The CDR3 is 16 amino acids. V was shortened by 0 bases and J by 10 bases, with 17 bases between the two germline ends. Germline CDR1 SGHRS, CDR2 YFSETQ. The sample originates from a study of blood T cells in healthy people across ages.

The rearrangement links TRBV5-1 to TRBJ1-6; D remains ambiguous. The sequencing input was blood. This TCR was sampled from a woman under 40 in good health. The CDR3 bases are TGCGCCAGCAGCTTGGGGTCAGCAATAGGAGGGTCACCCCTCCACTTT. This encodes CASSLGSAIGGSPLHF.